This T cell receptor (beta chain) was recovered during a study of T cell responses to AZD1222 COVID-19 vaccine. Findings of the study overall: Unmutated variant regions are reportedly the target of nearly half of TCRs that are spike-specific.

V gave up 0 bases and J gave up 8 bases, with 11 bases separating them. Germline V lookup: CDR1 SGHTA, CDR2 FQGTGA. The CDR3 consists of 14 residues. As concerns this clone: Its cognate antigen is unknown.

Assay used: immunoSEQ multiplex PCR; TCRdb lists only in-frame clones, some missing. This sample has 140,000 to 150,000 clones; about nine tenths occur once, and the top ten carry roughly 1.7%. This chain links TRBV7-3 with TRBJ2-1; D ambiguous. The clonotype comes from an adult who received the AZD1222 COVID-19 vaccine. Source: peripheral blood, taken 28 days after the second AZD1222 dose. Here the CDR3 DNA reads TGTGCCAGCAGCTTAACTGTCGTAACCGATGAGCAGTTCTTC. Its translation is CASSLTVVTDEQFF.